These T cell receptor beta chains were read from a single sample in a study of CD8 T cells in ankylosing spondylitis. Via MiXCR, TCRdb re-called the 5' RACE reads, giving one row per CDR3 protein. Of some 400,000 distinct CDR3 sequences in the sample, approximately 20% were seen once. Sequenced: blood, either unsorted or a sorted T cell fraction (not recorded which). These receptors were collected from a male donor with ankylosing spondylitis. The CDR3 runs from the conserved cysteine through the conserved F or W.

J	V	CDR3
TRBJ2-2	TRBV7-8	CASSLLLLGNTGELFF
TRBJ2-4	TRBV15	CATSREQDMGQSIQYF
TRBJ1-5	TRBV20-1	CSARGGGNQPQHF
TRBJ2-7	TRBV6-1	CASRGERERGWYEQYF
TRBJ1-3	TRBV7-3	CASSLNPIGPSSGNTIYF
TRBJ2-3	TRBV28	CASSPAAGGGTDTQYF
TRBJ2-2	TRBV29-1	CSAGKGHIAGELFF
TRBJ2-1	TRBV5-1	CASSFLGEVNEQFF
TRBJ2-7	TRBV4-2	CASASGGTSGRQYF
TRBJ2-1	TRBV20-1	CSARDQGPRSSYNEQFF
TRBJ1-1	TRBV5-1	CASSFTFDSTPEAFF
TRBJ2-1	TRBV18	CASSPSAGASYNEQFF
TRBJ1-1	TRBV6-1	CASTPSWGRNTEAFF
TRBJ2-1	TRBV6-5	CASSYPEGEQFF
TRBJ2-2	TRBV7-8	CASSSRGTGELFF
TRBJ1-3	TRBV29-1	CSVEHDRGHGNTIYF
TRBJ2-2	TRBV4-1	CASSPHLTRIRTGELFF
TRBJ1-5	TRBV29-1	CSVGTGEDQPQHF
TRBJ2-7	TRBV20-1	CSAYGDYEYEQYF
TRBJ2-1	TRBV14	CASSQVTGSPNEQFF
TRBJ2-7	TRBV20-1	CSATNRSSYEQYF
TRBJ2-1	TRBV7-3	CASSEGERYNEQFF
TRBJ1-2	TRBV6-1	CASSEAHPGGYGYTF
TRBJ2-3	TRBV12-3/TRBV12-4	CASDSGDTDTQYF
TRBJ1-5	TRBV5-1	CASSLSPGKGQPQHF
TRBJ1-2	TRBV6-2/TRBV6-3	CASRPGQPQRSYGYTF
TRBJ2-2	TRBV20-1	CSARDGTGIGELFF
TRBJ2-1	TRBV28	CASSLGTVYNEQFF
TRBJ1-2	TRBV25-1	CASSRGRRGYGYTF
TRBJ2-1	TRBV20-1	CSAQGFYNEQFF
TRBJ2-7	TRBV5-1	CASKSGLVPYEQYF
TRBJ1-2	TRBV18	CASSPSGTRNYGYTF
TRBJ2-1	TRBV11-2	CASSYLAGGMYNEQFF
TRBJ2-5	TRBV7-8	CASSSSGIQETQYF
TRBJ2-5	TRBV7-9	CASSLTSFQETQYF
TRBJ1-5	TRBV3-1	CASSQDKWQPQHF
TRBJ2-7	TRBV20-1	CSARDSSGSYAYEQYF
TRBJ2-3	TRBV5-1	CASSWTSSGSGEGTQYF
TRBJ2-2	TRBV14	CASSQDRVRNTGELFF
TRBJ1-1	TRBV4-2	CASSHPGRRMGTEAFF
TRBJ2-2	TRBV7-9	CASSFRHGELFF
TRBJ2-7	TRBV6-1	CASSSRQGSEQYF
TRBJ2-7	TRBV6-1	CASRGGPEDEEQYF
TRBJ2-1	TRBV25-1	CASSGRVEAGGPPNEQFF
TRBJ2-7	TRBV9	CASSVQGETYEQYF
TRBJ1-2	TRBV28	CASAGQGDGYTF
TRBJ2-7	TRBV18	CASSPLPSGQVYEQYF
TRBJ2-7	TRBV20-1	CSARVRREQYF
TRBJ2-1	TRBV5-1	CASSFISNEQFF
TRBJ2-1	TRBV20-1	CSATMTSGNYNEQFF
TRBJ1-6	TRBV27	CASRSLRAAYNSPLHF
TRBJ2-4	TRBV29-1	CSVEKGAGNIQYF
TRBJ2-1	TRBV24-1	CATSGLGLAGVNEQFF
TRBJ2-3	TRBV29-1	CSVRQGAAYTDTQYF
TRBJ1-2	TRBV6-5	CASSYSGQGIGLRGYTF
TRBJ2-7	TRBV3-1	CASKGEGGSGYF
TRBJ1-2	TRBV9	CASSVGGTGDYGYTF
TRBJ1-2	TRBV6-6	CATRGGGGGGYTF
TRBJ2-2	TRBV20-1	CSARGPGQAGELFF